This TCR beta chain is drawn from a study of T cells in Graves' hyperthyroidism and ophthalmopathy. CDR1 is SGHAT and CDR2 is FQNNGV in the germline V gene. Trimming took off 2 bases at V and 3 bases at J, with 8 bases between the two ends. CDR3 length equals 14 residues. This clonotype was picked up one time. Graves' hyperthyroidism qualified as stable when ophthalmopathy did not progress within 18 months. From RNA transcripts, TCR beta CDR3 regions were amplified. HTBI primers were the set used in a first-round RT-PCR of the TCR CDR3. TCRdb called the multiplex PCR reads again in MiXCR, with one record for every CDR3 protein. The sample holds some 270,000 distinct CDR3 sequences, around 13% seen once.

Material: blood. The receptor was isolated from a woman aged 40-49 years with Graves' hyperthyroidism. The chain carries TRBV11-2 and TRBJ2-1, with D perhaps matching TRBD1 (5 bases). CDR3 sequence: CASSLLTGYNEQFF. The CDR3 DNA follows: TGTGCCAGCAGCTTACTTACAGGCTACAATGAGCAGTTCTTC.